Listed below are T cell receptor beta chains from one sample, sequenced in a study of T cell responses to AZD1222 COVID-19 vaccine. The protocol was immunoSEQ multiplex PCR, while the TCRdb copy is restricted to in-frame clones and leaves out a portion. This table holds 150,000 to 180,000 clones, approximately 90% found once. This specimen was peripheral blood, taken after recovery from COVID-19. The receptors originated from an adult who had recovered from COVID-19. Each CDR3 is given with its conserved first and last residue. A D gene is named only where the DNA matches it firmly. Size is stated for part of the rows, as once, few or many counts, or as a class when the clone is expanded.

j_call v_call d_call clone_size cdr3_nt cdr3_aa
TRBJ1-1 TRBV10-2 NA NA TGCGCCAGCAGTGAGGGGAACACTGAAGCTTTCTTT CASSEGNTEAFF
TRBJ1-1 TRBV6-2/TRBV6-3 NA NA TGTGCCAGCAGTTACTCCCCTATGGGCCACGGGGAAGCTTTCTTT CASSYSPMGHGEAFF
TRBJ2-3 TRBV19 TRBD1 few TGTGCCAGTAGTACCTCAGGGACAGCATTTGATACGCAGTATTTT CASSTSGTAFDTQYF
TRBJ1-3 TRBV2 TRBD1 once TGTGCCAGCAGTGATATTTTATGGACAGGGGGAGGCTCTGGAAACACCATATATTTT CASSDILWTGGGSGNTIYF
TRBJ2-1 TRBV15 NA NA TGTGCCACCAGCAGATCTCAACACCGGCCGGGGGACAATGAGCAGTTCTTC CATSRSQHRPGDNEQFF
TRBJ1-1 TRBV27 NA NA TGTGCCAGCAGTTTACGCGACAGGCTGAACACTGAAGCTTTCTTT CASSLRDRLNTEAFF
TRBJ1-5 TRBV7-9 NA NA TGTGCCAGCAGCTTCGACGGTAGCAATCAGCCCCAGCATTTT CASSFDGSNQPQHF
TRBJ2-7 TRBV7-2 NA NA TGTGCCAGCAGCTTAGAGTTCTCCTACGAGCAGTACTTC CASSLEFSYEQYF
TRBJ2-1 TRBV5-1 TRBD2 NA TGCGCCAGCAGCTTCGGGACTAGCGGGGACAATGAGCAGTTCTTC CASSFGTSGDNEQFF
TRBJ2-7 TRBV12-3/TRBV12-4 NA NA TGTGCCAGCAGTTTCGGGACACCGGGGGAGCAGTACTTC CASSFGTPGEQYF
TRBJ2-2 TRBV14 NA NA TGTGCCAGCAGCACCCGTTACAGGGACCACGGGGAGCTGTTTTTT CASSTRYRDHGELFF
TRBJ2-2 TRBV4-1 NA NA TGCGCCAGCAGCCAAGATTGGAGGGCGTTTTCCACCGGGGAGCTGTTTTTT CASSQDWRAFSTGELFF
TRBJ1-3 TRBV19 NA NA TGTGCCAGTAGTTTGGACGTGGGAAACACCATATATTTT CASSLDVGNTIYF
TRBJ2-1 TRBV5-1 TRBD2 NA TGCGCCAGCAGTTTAAAACTAGCGGACAATGAGCAGTTCTTC CASSLKLADNEQFF
TRBJ1-3 TRBV5-6 NA NA TGTGCCAGCAGCCCTCGTCGCTCTGGAAACACCATATATTTT CASSPRRSGNTIYF
TRBJ2-1 TRBV19 TRBD1 NA TGTGCCAGTAGTCCAACAGGGGTTGCAAATGAGCAGTTCTTC CASSPTGVANEQFF
TRBJ2-1 TRBV28 TRBD2 NA TGTGCCAGCAGTCCCCCTAGCGGGACCTACAATGAGCAGTTCTTC CASSPPSGTYNEQFF
TRBJ1-5 TRBV7-8 NA NA TGTGCCAGCAGCTTAGCGGAAGCAGGGAGAGGTCAGCCCCAGCATTTT CASSLAEAGRGQPQHF
TRBJ2-7 TRBV7-3 NA NA TGTGCCAGCAGCTTAGGAGGCCGGGACTACGAGCAGTACTTC CASSLGGRDYEQYF
TRBJ2-3 TRBV15 TRBD2 NA TGTGCCACCAGCAGAAGCGGACTAGGGGAAGATACGCAGTATTTT CATSRSGLGEDTQYF
TRBJ2-7 TRBV7-8 NA NA TGTGCCAGCGGAACCTACGAGCAGTACTTC CASGTYEQYF
TRBJ2-1 TRBV6-1 TRBD2 NA TGTGCCAGCAGTGAAAATTCGGGGGGAGTCCGCGATGAGCAGTTCTTC CASSENSGGVRDEQFF
TRBJ1-1 TRBV5-4 NA NA TGTGCCAGCAGCCATACTAACACTGAAGCTTTCTTT CASSHTNTEAFF
TRBJ2-3 TRBV27 NA NA TGTGCCAGCAGAGCTCCGGATACAGATACGCAGTATTTT CASRAPDTDTQYF
TRBJ1-2 TRBV7-2 NA NA TGTGCCAGCAGCTTAGACCGGACAGATAACTATGGCTACACCTTC CASSLDRTDNYGYTF
TRBJ2-7 TRBV18 NA NA TGTGCCAGCTCCCAACAGATAGTTACACTACGGGAGCAGTACTTC CASSQQIVTLREQYF
TRBJ2-7 TRBV7-6 NA NA TGTGCCAGCAGCCCTGGGGTGGGGTCTTTCTCCTACGAGCAGTACTTC CASSPGVGSFSYEQYF
TRBJ2-3 TRBV4-2 NA NA TGTGCCAGCAGCCGGAAAAGACAGACCACAGATACGCAGTATTTT CASSRKRQTTDTQYF
TRBJ2-7 TRBV6-4 NA NA TGTGCCACCGGGGACTCCTCCTACGAGCAGTACTTC CATGDSSYEQYF
TRBJ2-7 TRBV5-4 NA NA TGTGCCAGCAGCTTGCGCCTAGCGCCCTACGAGCAGTACTTC CASSLRLAPYEQYF
TRBJ2-7 TRBV7-3 NA NA TGTGCCAGCAGCGAAAAACTAGGGGGCGAGCAGTACTTC CASSEKLGGEQYF
TRBJ1-5 TRBV2 TRBD1 NA TGTGCCATACGACAGGGGGCGGTTGGCAATCAGCCCCAGCATTTT CAIRQGAVGNQPQHF
TRBJ2-7 TRBV10-3 NA NA TGTGCCATCAGTGAGACGCAGGTTTCAGGATACGAGCAGTACTTC CAISETQVSGYEQYF
TRBJ1-1 TRBV3-1/TRBV3-2 NA NA TGTGCCAGCAGCCACGGTTGGGATCCTTTCTTT CASSHGWDPFF
TRBJ2-7 TRBV28 TRBD2 NA TGTGCCAGCACCCTGACTAGAGCGGGAGGGCCCCTCTACGAGCAGTACTTC CASTLTRAGGPLYEQYF
TRBJ2-3 TRBV5-6 TRBD1 NA TGTGCCAGCAGCCAGGACAGGGGAACAGATACGCAGTATTTT CASSQDRGTDTQYF
TRBJ2-7 TRBV12-3/TRBV12-4 NA NA TGTGCCAGCAGTTTACAGGGGCGCGAGCAGTACTTC CASSLQGREQYF
TRBJ1-1 TRBV7-2 NA few TGTGCCAGCAAGGGAGGGGAAGCTTTCTTT CASKGGEAFF
TRBJ2-7 TRBV10-3 NA NA TGTGCCATCAGTGAGTCGAAGGGCCTCAGCGGCGAGCAGTACTTC CAISESKGLSGEQYF
TRBJ2-7 TRBV6-5 NA once TGTGCCAGCAGTACGGCGGGCAAGCACGAGCAGTACTTC CASSTAGKHEQYF
TRBJ1-1 TRBV15 NA NA TGTGCCACCAGCAGAGGTTGGAACGACGGAGGCGCTGAAGCTTTCTTT CATSRGWNDGGAEAFF
TRBJ2-1 TRBV10-2 TRBD2 NA TGCGCCAGCAGCTCATGGACTAGCGGGAGTAAGAATGAGCAGTTCTTC CASSSWTSGSKNEQFF
TRBJ1-6 TRBV7-8 NA NA TGTGCCAGCAGCTTAGCCCGTCCGGGGAGCTCCTATAATTCACCCCTCCACTTT CASSLARPGSSYNSPLHF
TRBJ1-1 TRBV19 NA NA TGTGCCAGTAGATTATCAAACTACGCGGGGGGCTACGCTTTCTTT CASRLSNYAGGYAFF
TRBJ2-7 TRBV5-1 NA once TGCGCCAGCCAAGAGGGCCCTGGGCCCAACGAGCAGTACTTC CASQEGPGPNEQYF
TRBJ2-5 TRBV10-2 NA NA TGCGCCAGCAGTGTGACGGGTAAAGAGACCCAGTACTTC CASSVTGKETQYF
TRBJ2-1 TRBV7-2 TRBD2 NA TGTGCCAGCAGCTTAAATAGGGTAGCGGGGGACTGGGACTTCTTC CASSLNRVAGDWDFF
TRBJ2-5 TRBV7-3 NA NA TGTGCCCACAGGGCCCAAGAGACCCAGTACTTC CAHRAQETQYF
TRBJ2-7 TRBV2 NA few TGTGCCAGCATTGATCCCTACGAGCAGTACTTC CASIDPYEQYF
TRBJ2-7 TRBV19 TRBD1 few TGTGCCAGTACCTCAGGACAGGGCCCCTACGAGCAGTACTTC CASTSGQGPYEQYF
TRBJ2-7 TRBV7-2 TRBD1 once TGTGCCAGCAGCTGGGCCGGGACAGGGGACTACGAGCAGTACTTC CASSWAGTGDYEQYF
TRBJ2-1 TRBV6-2/TRBV6-3 TRBD1 NA TGTGCCAGCAGTTACATCGGACAGGGTAGCAATGAGCAGTTCTTC CASSYIGQGSNEQFF
TRBJ2-7 TRBV5-1 NA NA TGCGCCAGCAGCTTGGGGACCGTACCCACCTACGAGCAGTACTTC CASSLGTVPTYEQYF
TRBJ2-7 TRBV7-9 NA few TGTGCCAGCAGCATGGCAGGCGGTTCCTACGAGCAGTACTTC CASSMAGGSYEQYF
TRBJ1-1 TRBV9 NA few TGTGCCAGCAGCGTAGCAATGAACACTGAAGCTTTCTTT CASSVAMNTEAFF
TRBJ1-2 TRBV9 TRBD1 NA TGTGCCAGCAGCGGATCACCCAGGGGGGGCGCTTCGTATGGCTACACCTTC CASSGSPRGGASYGYTF
TRBJ2-1 TRBV28 TRBD2 once TGTGCCAGCAGTGACGGACTAGCGTCTTTGTACAATGAGCAGTTCTTC CASSDGLASLYNEQFF
TRBJ2-5 TRBV7-8 NA NA TGTGCCAGCAGCGACCGGGAGACCCAGTACTTC CASSDRETQYF
TRBJ1-2 TRBV28 TRBD1 NA TGTGCCAGCACCCCTACCGGGACAGGGCCGTATTTCTATGGCTACACCTTC CASTPTGTGPYFYGYTF